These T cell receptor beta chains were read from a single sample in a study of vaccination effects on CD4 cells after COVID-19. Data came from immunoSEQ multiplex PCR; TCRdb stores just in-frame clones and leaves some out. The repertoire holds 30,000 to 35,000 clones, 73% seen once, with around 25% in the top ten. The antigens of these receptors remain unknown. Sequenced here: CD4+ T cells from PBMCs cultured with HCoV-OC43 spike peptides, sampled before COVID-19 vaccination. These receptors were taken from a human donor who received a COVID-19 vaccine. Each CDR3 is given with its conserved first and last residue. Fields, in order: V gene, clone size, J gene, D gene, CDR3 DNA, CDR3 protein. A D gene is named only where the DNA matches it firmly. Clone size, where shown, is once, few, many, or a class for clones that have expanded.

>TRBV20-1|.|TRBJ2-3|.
TGCAGTGCTAGAGCCTCCTTTACGCAGTATTTT
CSARASFTQYF
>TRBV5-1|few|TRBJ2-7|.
TGCGCCAGCAGCTTGGAACGGGGAAGCGAGCAGTACTTC
CASSLERGSEQYF
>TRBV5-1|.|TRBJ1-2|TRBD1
TGCGCCAGCAGCTTGTCTGGGACAGGGGGCGCCGGCTACACCTTC
CASSLSGTGGAGYTF
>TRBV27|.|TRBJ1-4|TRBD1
TGTGCCAGCAGTTTGCAGACAGGGGCAGGTGAAAAACTGTTTTTT
CASSLQTGAGEKLFF
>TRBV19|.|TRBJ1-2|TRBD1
TGTGCCAGTAGTCCCTTGGACAGGGTCCAGGGCTACACCTTC
CASSPLDRVQGYTF
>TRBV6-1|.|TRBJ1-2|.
TGTGCCAGCAGCCCCGGCCGAACTTATGGCTACACCTTC
CASSPGRTYGYTF
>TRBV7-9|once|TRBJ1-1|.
TGTGCCAGCAGCCGGGACAAAGTAGGGGCGAACACTGAAGCTTTCTTT
CASSRDKVGANTEAFF
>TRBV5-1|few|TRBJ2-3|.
TGCGCCAGCACCCAAGCTAGAGATACGCAGTATTTT
CASTQARDTQYF
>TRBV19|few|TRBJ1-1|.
TGTGCCAGTAGACAGGGAAAGACGGGCACTGAAGCTTTCTTT
CASRQGKTGTEAFF
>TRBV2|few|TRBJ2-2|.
TGTGCCAGCAGTGAGTCGGGCCAATACACCGGGGAGCTGTTTTTT
CASSESGQYTGELFF
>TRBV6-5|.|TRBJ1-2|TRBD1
TGTGCCAGCGGCGTCTCGGGACAGGGCGCTGGCTACACCTTC
CASGVSGQGAGYTF
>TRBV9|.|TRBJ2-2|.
TGTGCCAGCAGCTGGGGGGGCGGAAACACCGGGGAGCTGTTTTTT
CASSWGGGNTGELFF
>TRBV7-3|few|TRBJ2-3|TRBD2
TGTGCCAGCAGCTTGCGGGGGGGCAGCACAGATACGCAGTATTTT
CASSLRGGSTDTQYF
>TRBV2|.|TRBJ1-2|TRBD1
TGTGCCAGCAGTGGACGACAGGGGCGGGACTATGGCTACACCTTC
CASSGRQGRDYGYTF
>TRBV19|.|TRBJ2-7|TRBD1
TGTGCCAGTAGTATTCAGGGGGCAGGGGAGCAGTACTTC
CASSIQGAGEQYF
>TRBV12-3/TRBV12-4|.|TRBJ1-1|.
TGTGCCAGCAGTTTTATGGGGAGAAGAGCTTTCTTT
CASSFMGRRAFF
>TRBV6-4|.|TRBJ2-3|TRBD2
TGTGCCAGCGGTAGCGGGCACACAGATACGCAGTATTTT
CASGSGHTDTQYF
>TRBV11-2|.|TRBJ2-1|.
TGTGCCAGCAGCCAGACGGGCGGCTACAATGAGCAGTTCTTC
CASSQTGGYNEQFF
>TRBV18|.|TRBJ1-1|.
TGTGCCAGCTCACCAGGCTACAGCTCGAACACTGAAGCTTTCTTT
CASSPGYSSNTEAFF
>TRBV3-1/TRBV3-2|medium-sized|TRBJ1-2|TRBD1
TGTGCCAGCAGCCTAGGACAGGGGGCAGATGGCTACACCTTC
CASSLGQGADGYTF
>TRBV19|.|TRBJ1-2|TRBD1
TGTGCCAGTAGACCGACAGGGGGCAATGGCTACACCTTC
CASRPTGGNGYTF
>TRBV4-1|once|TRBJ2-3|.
TGCGCCAGCAGCCAAGATGGGGCGGCGCGGTACACAGATACGCAGTATTTT
CASSQDGAARYTDTQYF
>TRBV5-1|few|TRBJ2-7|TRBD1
TGCGCCAGCAGCTTGTCTCAGGGGGTACTCTACGAGCAGTACTTC
CASSLSQGVLYEQYF
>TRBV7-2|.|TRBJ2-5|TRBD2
TGTGCCAGCAGCTTAGCGCTAGCGGGAGGGCGAAAGACCCAGTACTTC
CASSLALAGGRKTQYF
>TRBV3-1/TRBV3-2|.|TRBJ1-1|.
TGTGCCAGCAGCCTTACTATCAGGGCCCCGAACACTGAAGCTTTCTTT
CASSLTIRAPNTEAFF
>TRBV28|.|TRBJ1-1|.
TGTGCCAGCAGTTTATCGGGGCGATGGGGTCATAGGGACACTGAAGCTTTCTTT
CASSLSGRWGHRDTEAFF
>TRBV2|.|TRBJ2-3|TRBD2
TGTGCCAGCATTTTAGCGGGGGGGTTCACAGATACGCAGTATTTT
CASILAGGFTDTQYF
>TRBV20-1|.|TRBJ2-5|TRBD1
TGCAGTGCTAGTGACGGGACAGTCAAGACCCAGTACTTC
CSASDGTVKTQYF
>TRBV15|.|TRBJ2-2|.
TGTGCCACCAGCGGAACTAGGGCGGCCGGGGAGCTGTTTTTT
CATSGTRAAGELFF
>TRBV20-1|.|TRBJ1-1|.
TGCAGTGCTAGTCCGGGAAGAGAGGCTTTCTTT
CSASPGREAFF
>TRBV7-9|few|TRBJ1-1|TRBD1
TGTGCCAGCAGCTTAGCGGACAGGGCCCACACTGAAGCTTTCTTT
CASSLADRAHTEAFF
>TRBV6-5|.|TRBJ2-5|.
TGTGCCAGCACCCCCCTAGCTAAAGAGACCCAGTACTTC
CASTPLAKETQYF
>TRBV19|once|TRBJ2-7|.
TGTGCCAGTAGTATAGTCTACACGGGTAGGTCCTACGAGCAGTACTTC
CASSIVYTGRSYEQYF